These 16 T cell receptor beta chains were sequenced from one sample in a study of T cells in Graves' hyperthyroidism and ophthalmopathy. Template material for amplifying TCR beta CDR3 regions consisted of RNA transcripts. The TCR CDR3 first-round RT-PCR relied on the HTBI primer set. TCRdb called the multiplex PCR reads again in MiXCR, with one record for every CDR3 protein. Of about 560,000 distinct CDR3 sequences listed, less than 20% are singletons. Sequenced input: blood. These receptors all stem from a woman aged 25 to 39 with Graves' hyperthyroidism.

This clonotype was observed at least ten times. J is TRBJ1-4 and V is TRBV30; D is unresolved. The V end was cut by 3 bases, the J end by 6 bases, with 14 bases between. The CDR3 contains 14 residues. The germline V gene has CDR1 GTSNPN and CDR2 SVGIG (reference sequence). The CDR3 sequence: CAWSGPNRDEKLFF. CDR3 bases: TGTGCCTGGAGCGGCCCAAACCGAGATGAAAAACTGTTTTTT.

This clonotype has only a few counts. The CDR3 DNA is TGTGCCAGTACCAATCCATGTGGGAGGGCCTACACCGGGGAGCTGTTTTTT. Protein sequence: CASTNPCGRAYTGELFF. J is TRBJ2-2 and V is TRBV19; 7 bases line up with TRBD2. After removal of 7 bases from V and 3 bases from J, the junction contained 14 bases not matched to a gene. This CDR3 is built from 17 residues. Germline lookup yields CDR1 LNHDA and CDR2 SQIVND (reference sequence).

This clonotype showed up many times. The gene calls are TRBV30 and TRBJ2-5; D is uncertain. There are 15 residues in the CDR3. Trimming cost V 0 bases and J 5 bases, with 16 bases left between them. CDR1 GTSNPN and CDR2 SVGIG come from the germline V gene (reference sequence). The CDR3: CAWSVWGHPDETQYF. The CDR3 DNA sequence: TGTGCCTGGAGTGTATGGGGTCATCCGGACGAGACCCAGTACTTC.

V and J are TRBV15 and TRBJ2-1; tentatively, D is TRBD1 or TRBD2 (5 bases each). Germline lookup yields CDR1 LNHNV and CDR2 YYDKDF (reference sequence). The V gene lost 0 bases and the J gene lost 7 bases, with 19 bases spanning the gap. The CDR3 is 17 residues long. CDR3 in amino acids: CATSRDGGFGRGNEQFF. CDR3 nucleotides: TGTGCCACCAGCAGAGATGGGGGATTCGGCCGGGGAAATGAGCAGTTCTTC.

For this clonotype: This could be a read error, since a much larger clone is one nucleotide away. This chain links TRBV6-2 or TRBV6-3 with TRBJ2-3, with TRBD2 matching 12 bases. This CDR3 contains 15 residues. Germline V gene data show CDR1 as MNHEY and CDR2 as SVGEGT. The V and J ends lost 6 bases and 4 bases, in that order; junction bases with no gene match: 5. CDR3 coding DNA: TGTGCCAGCAGCCTAGCGGGAGGGGTCGCAGATACGCAGTATTTT. It translates to CASSLAGGVADTQYF.

This clonotype showed up many times. The gene calls are TRBV20-1 and TRBJ2-3; D is unclear. CDR1 and CDR2 from the germline V gene are DFQATT and SNEGSKA (reference sequence). V dropped 1 base and J dropped 2 bases, with 7 bases sitting between them. This CDR3 is built from 13 residues. The CDR3 here is CSARGLPTDTQYF. CDR3 nucleotide sequence: TGCAGTGCTAGAGGTCTACCCACAGATACGCAGTATTTT.

CDR3 region: CASHRTGEETQYF. In DNA, the CDR3 is TGCGCCAGCCACAGGACAGGGGAAGAGACCCAGTACTTC. The chain carries TRBV5-1 and TRBJ2-5; 9 nucleotides match TRBD1. Losses at the gene ends were 7 bases for V and 3 bases for J; bases not matched to a gene: 4. The CDR3 runs to 13 residues. CDR1 is SGHRS, CDR2 YFSETQ, per germline.

This clonotype appeared many times. This chain joins TRBV20-1 and TRBJ2-3; possibly TRBD2 for D (5 bases). Trimming removed 3 bases at V and 0 bases at J, with 7 bases between. The CDR3 runs 13 residues. Germline CDR1 and CDR2: DFQATT and SNEGSKA (reference sequence). The CDR3 nucleotides are TGCAGTGCTAGTGGCGGGAGCACAGATACGCAGTATTTT. It yields the protein CSASGGSTDTQYF.

This rearrangement joins TRBV6-1 to TRBJ2-3, with TRBD1 identical over 9 bases. The V gene end was trimmed by 7 bases and the J gene end by 3 bases; junction bases not matched to a gene: 8. Germline V gives CDR1 MNHNS, CDR2 SASEGT. This CDR3 spans 15 amino acids. In nucleotides, the CDR3 is TGTGCCAGCAACCCGGGACAGGGTTTGACAGATACGCAGTATTTT. It is translated as CASNPGQGLTDTQYF.

The table lists this clonotype with many counts. This rearrangement joins TRBV6-1 to TRBJ2-5; D is tentatively TRBD1 or TRBD2 (7 bases each). The CDR3 loop spans 14 amino acids. Trimming removed 7 bases from V and 3 bases from J, with 15 bases in between. Germline CDR1 reads MNHNS; CDR2 reads SASEGT. CDR3 DNA: TGTGCCAGCAACCCAGGGGGGGGCGAAGAGACCCAGTACTTC. This translates into CASNPGGGEETQYF.

In this sample, this clonotype turned up many times. The rearrangement joins TRBV3-1 to TRBJ1-1; maybe TRBD1 (5 bases). Trimming cost V 7 bases and J 1 base, with 7 bases left between them. The CDR3 is 12 amino acids. CDR1 LGHDT and CDR2 YNNKEL come from the germline V gene (reference sequence). The CDR3 coding sequence is TGTGCCAGCACACAGGCGAACACTGAAGCTTTCTTT. Its protein is CASTQANTEAFF.

This clonotype was picked up a small number of times. CDR3 protein: CASSQVTGPTVYGYTF. The DNA of the CDR3 is TGCGCCAGCAGCCAAGTAACAGGGCCCACTGTCTATGGCTACACCTTC. The chain is built from TRBV4-3 and TRBJ1-2; D might be TRBD1 (6 bases). Trimming left V 1 base short and J 4 bases short, with 16 bases between. The CDR3 is 16 residues long. The germline CDR1 and CDR2 sequences are LGHNA and YSLEER.

CDR3: CASESAGGTDTQYF. DNA for the CDR3: TGTGCCAGCGAATCGGCGGGAGGGACAGATACGCAGTATTTT. The chain recombines TRBV6-2 or TRBV6-3 with TRBJ2-3; TRBD2 agrees at 9 bases. V lost 8 bases to trimming and J lost 3 bases; unmatched junction nucleotides: 6. CDR3 length: 14 residues. Germline V gene lookup returns CDR1 MNHEY and CDR2 SVGEGT.

With regard to this clonotype: A read error may be the cause here, since a much bigger clone is one base away. V gene TRBV10-3 combines with J gene TRBJ2-3; 9 positions agree with TRBD2. V gave up 4 bases and J gave up 5 bases; unmatched junction bases: 13. Germline assignment: CDR1 ENHRY and CDR2 SYGVKD. CDR3 length equals 17 residues. The CDR3 sequence is CAISGSKSSGMGDTQYF. DNA of the CDR3: TGTGCCATCAGTGGGTCGAAGTCTAGCGGGATGGGAGATACGCAGTATTTT.

The CDR3 bases are TGTGCCAGTATTGGGCGAGGGGGACTAGCGGTGGACTACGAGCAGTACTTC. As protein: CASIGRGGLAVDYEQYF. The rearrangement joins TRBV19 to TRBJ2-7; 11 nucleotides match TRBD2. Germline lookup yields CDR1 LNHDA and CDR2 SQIVND (reference sequence). The junction had 14 bases not matched to a gene; V was cut back by 7 bases and J by 3 bases. This CDR3 is built from 17 residues.

The genes are TRBV10-3 and TRBJ2-7; tentative D call: TRBD2 (6 bases). The V end was cut by 8 bases, the J end by 3 bases, with 14 bases between. This CDR3 has 13 residues. Germline V CDR1 and CDR2: ENHRY, SYGVKD. The CDR3 is CAIGGASSYEQYF. The CDR3 DNA sequence: TGTGCCATCGGCGGGGCTAGCAGCTACGAGCAGTACTTC.